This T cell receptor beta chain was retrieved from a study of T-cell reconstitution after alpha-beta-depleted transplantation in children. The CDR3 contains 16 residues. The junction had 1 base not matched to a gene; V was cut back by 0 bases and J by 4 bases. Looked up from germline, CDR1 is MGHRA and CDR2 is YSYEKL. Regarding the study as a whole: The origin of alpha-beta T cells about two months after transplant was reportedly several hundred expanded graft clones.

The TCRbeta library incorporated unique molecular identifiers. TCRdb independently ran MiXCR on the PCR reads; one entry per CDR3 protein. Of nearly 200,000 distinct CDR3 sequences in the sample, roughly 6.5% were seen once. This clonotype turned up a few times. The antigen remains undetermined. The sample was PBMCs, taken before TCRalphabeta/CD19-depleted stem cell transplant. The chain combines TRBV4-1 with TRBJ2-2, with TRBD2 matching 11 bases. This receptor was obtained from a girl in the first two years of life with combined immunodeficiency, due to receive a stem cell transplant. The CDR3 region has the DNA TGCGCCAGCAGCCAAGATCTAGCGGGGGGCACCGGGGAGCTGTTTTTT. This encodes CASSQDLAGGTGELFF.